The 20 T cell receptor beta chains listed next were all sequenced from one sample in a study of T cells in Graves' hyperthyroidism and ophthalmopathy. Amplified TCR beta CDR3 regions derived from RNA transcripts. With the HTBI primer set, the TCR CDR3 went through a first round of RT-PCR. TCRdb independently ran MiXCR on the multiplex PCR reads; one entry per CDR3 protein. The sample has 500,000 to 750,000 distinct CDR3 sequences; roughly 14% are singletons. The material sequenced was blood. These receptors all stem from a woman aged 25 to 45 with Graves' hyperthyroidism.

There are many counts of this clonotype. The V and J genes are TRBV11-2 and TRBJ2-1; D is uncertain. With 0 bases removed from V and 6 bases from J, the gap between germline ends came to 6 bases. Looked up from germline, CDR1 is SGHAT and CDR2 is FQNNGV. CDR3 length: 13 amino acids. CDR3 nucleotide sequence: TGTGCCAGCAGCTTAGATCTGGTCAATGAGCAGTTCTTC. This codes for CASSLDLVNEQFF.

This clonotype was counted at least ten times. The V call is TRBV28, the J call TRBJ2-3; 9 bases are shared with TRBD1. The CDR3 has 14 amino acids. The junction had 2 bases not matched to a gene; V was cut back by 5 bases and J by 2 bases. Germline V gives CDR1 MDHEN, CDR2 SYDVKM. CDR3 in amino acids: CASSGTGPTDTQYF. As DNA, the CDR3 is TGTGCCAGCAGTGGGACAGGGCCCACAGATACGCAGTATTTT.

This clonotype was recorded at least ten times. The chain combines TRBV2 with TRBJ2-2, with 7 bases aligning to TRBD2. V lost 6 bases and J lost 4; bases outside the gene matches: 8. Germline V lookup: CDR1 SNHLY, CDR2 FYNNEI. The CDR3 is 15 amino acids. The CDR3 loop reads CASRESGISTGELFF. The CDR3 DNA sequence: TGTGCCAGCAGAGAGAGCGGGATATCCACCGGGGAGCTGTTTTTT.

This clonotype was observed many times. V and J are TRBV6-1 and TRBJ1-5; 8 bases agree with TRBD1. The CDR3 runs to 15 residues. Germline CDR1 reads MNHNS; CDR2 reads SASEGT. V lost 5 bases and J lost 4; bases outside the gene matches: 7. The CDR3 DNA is TGTGCCAGCAGTCATGGACAGGGAGGGAATCAGCCCCAGCATTTT. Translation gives CASSHGQGGNQPQHF.

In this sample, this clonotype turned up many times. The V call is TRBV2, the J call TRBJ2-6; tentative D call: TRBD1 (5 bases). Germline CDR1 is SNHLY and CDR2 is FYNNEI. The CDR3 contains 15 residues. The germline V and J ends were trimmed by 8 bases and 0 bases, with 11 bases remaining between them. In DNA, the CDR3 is TGTGCCAGCGTCACCGACAGCTCTGGGGCCAACGTCCTGACTTTC. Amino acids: CASVTDSSGANVLTF. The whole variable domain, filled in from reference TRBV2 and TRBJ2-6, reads EPEVTQTPSHQVTQMGQEVILRCVPISNHLYFYWYRQILGQKVEFLVSFYNNEISEKSEIFDDQFSVERPDGSNFTLKIRSTKLEDSAMYFCASVTDSSGANVLTFGAGSRLTVL.

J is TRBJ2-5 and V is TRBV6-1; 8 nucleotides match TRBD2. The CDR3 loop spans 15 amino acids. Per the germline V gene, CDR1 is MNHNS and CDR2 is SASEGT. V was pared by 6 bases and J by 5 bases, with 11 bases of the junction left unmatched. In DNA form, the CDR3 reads TGTGCCAGCAGCGTCGGGGGGGGGGAGGGGGAGACCCAGTACTTC. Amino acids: CASSVGGGEGETQYF.

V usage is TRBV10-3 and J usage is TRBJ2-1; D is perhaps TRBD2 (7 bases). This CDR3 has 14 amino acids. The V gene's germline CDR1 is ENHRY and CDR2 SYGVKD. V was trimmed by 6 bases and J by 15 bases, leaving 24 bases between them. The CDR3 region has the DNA TGTGCCATCAGGCCAGGGGCTAGCGGAGGGGGGCTGTTCTTC. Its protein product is CAIRPGASGGGLFF.

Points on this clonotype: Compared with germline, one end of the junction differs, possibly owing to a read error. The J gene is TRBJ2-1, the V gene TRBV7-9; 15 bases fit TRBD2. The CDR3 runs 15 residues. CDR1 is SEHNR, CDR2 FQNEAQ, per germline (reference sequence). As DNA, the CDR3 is TGTGCCAGCAGCCTCGGACTAGCGGGAGGGAATGAGCATTTCTTC. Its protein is CASSLGLAGGNEHFF.

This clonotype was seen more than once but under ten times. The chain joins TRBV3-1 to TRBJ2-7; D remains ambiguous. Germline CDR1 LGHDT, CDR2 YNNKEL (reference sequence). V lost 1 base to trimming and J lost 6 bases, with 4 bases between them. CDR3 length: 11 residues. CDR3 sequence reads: CASSQGPEQYF. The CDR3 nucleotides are TGTGCCAGCAGCCAAGGACCCGAGCAGTACTTC.

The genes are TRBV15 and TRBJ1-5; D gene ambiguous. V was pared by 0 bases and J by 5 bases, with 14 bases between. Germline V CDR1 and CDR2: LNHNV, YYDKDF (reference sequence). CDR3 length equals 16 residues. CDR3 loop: CATSRDLGTADQPQHF. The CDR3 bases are TGTGCCACCAGCAGAGATCTTGGTACGGCGGATCAGCCCCAGCATTTT.

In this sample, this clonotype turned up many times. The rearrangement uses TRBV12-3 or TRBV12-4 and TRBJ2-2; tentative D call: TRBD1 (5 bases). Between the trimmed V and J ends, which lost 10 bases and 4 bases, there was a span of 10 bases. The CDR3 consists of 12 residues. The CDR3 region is CATGPLTGELFF. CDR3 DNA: TGTGCCACAGGGCCTCTCACCGGGGAGCTGTTTTTT.

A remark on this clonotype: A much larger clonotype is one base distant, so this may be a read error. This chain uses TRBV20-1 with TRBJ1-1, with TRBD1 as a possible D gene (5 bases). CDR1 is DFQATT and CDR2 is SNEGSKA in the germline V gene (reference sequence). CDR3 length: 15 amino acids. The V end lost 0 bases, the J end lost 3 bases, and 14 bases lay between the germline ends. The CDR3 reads CSARDWRQMDTEAFF. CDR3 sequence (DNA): TGCAGTGCTAGAGATTGGAGACAGATGGACACTGAAGCTTTCTTT.

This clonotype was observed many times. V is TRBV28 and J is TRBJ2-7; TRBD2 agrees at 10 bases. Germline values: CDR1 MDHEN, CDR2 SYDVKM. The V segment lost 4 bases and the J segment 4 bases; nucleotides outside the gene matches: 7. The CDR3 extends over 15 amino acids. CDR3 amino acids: CASSSGLAVTYEQYF. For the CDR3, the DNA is TGTGCCAGCAGTTCCGGACTAGCGGTAACTTACGAGCAGTACTTC.

CDR3 sequence reads: CASSLAPGGTDTQYF. The CDR3 DNA follows: TGTGCCAGCAGCTTAGCGCCCGGCGGCACAGATACGCAGTATTTT. V gene TRBV7-9 combines with J gene TRBJ2-3, with D unresolved. There are 15 residues in the CDR3. CDR1 is SEHNR and CDR2 is FQNEAQ in the germline V gene (reference sequence). V dropped 0 bases and J dropped 1 base, with 8 bases sitting between them.

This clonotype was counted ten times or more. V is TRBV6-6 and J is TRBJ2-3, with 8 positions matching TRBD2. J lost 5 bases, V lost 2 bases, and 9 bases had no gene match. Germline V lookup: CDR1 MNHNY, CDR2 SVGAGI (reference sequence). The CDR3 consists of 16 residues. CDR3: CASSYRAAGGGDTQYF. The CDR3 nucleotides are TGTGCCAGCAGTTACAGGGCGGCGGGAGGCGGAGATACGCAGTATTTT.

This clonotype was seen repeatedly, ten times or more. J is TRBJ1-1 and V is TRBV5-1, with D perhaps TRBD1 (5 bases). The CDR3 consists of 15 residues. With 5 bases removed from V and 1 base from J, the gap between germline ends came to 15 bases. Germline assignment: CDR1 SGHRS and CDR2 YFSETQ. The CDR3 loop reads CASRSPSRANTEAFF. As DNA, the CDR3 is TGCGCCAGCAGATCACCTTCCAGGGCGAACACTGAAGCTTTCTTT.

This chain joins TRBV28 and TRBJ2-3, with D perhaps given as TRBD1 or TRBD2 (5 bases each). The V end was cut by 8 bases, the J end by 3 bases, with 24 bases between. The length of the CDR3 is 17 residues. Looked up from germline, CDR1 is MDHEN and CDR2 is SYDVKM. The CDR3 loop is CASLALRGAPVTDTQYF. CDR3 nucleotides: TGTGCCAGCCTAGCCCTGAGAGGGGCCCCGGTTACAGATACGCAGTATTTT.

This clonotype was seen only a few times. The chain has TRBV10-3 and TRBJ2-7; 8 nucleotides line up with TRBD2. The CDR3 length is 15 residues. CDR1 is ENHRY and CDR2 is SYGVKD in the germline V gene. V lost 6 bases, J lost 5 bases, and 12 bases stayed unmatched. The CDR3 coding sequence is TGTGCCATCAGGGGAGGGAACGGGAGGGGAAACGAGCAGTACTTC. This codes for CAIRGGNGRGNEQYF.

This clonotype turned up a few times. The chain's CDR3 is CSARDFLASTYNEQFF. CDR3 nucleotide sequence: TGCAGTGCTAGAGATTTTTTAGCGTCCACCTACAATGAGCAGTTCTTC. The rearrangement links TRBV20-1 to TRBJ2-1; tentatively, D is TRBD2 (5 bases). V dropped 0 bases and J dropped 2 bases, with 14 bases sitting between them. In germline, CDR1 is DFQATT, CDR2 SNEGSKA (reference sequence). This CDR3 comprises 16 residues.

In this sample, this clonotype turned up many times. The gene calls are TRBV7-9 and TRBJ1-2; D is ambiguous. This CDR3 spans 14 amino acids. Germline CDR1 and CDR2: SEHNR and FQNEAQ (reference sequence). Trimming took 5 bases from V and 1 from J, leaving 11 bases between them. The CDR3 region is CASSPSAGNYGYTF. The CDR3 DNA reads TGTGCCAGCAGCCCCTCGGCGGGTAACTATGGCTACACCTTC.